The 14 T cell receptor beta chains below were found in one sample sequenced in a study of T-cell reconstitution after alpha-beta-depleted transplantation in children. The library targeted TCRbeta and was prepared with unique molecular identifiers. Via MiXCR, TCRdb re-called the PCR reads, giving one row per CDR3 protein. The table records approximately 800,000 distinct CDR3 sequences, around 17% of them present only once. The input for sequencing was PBMCs, mostly from graft donor cells, taken 360 days after TCRalphabeta/CD19-depleted stem cell transplant. These receptors came from a male patient between 10 and 17 years old who had a stem cell transplant for acute lymphoblastic leukemia, so the T cells may come from the graft donor.

V and J are TRBV12-3 or TRBV12-4 and TRBJ2-2; D uncertain. CDR3 length: 13 residues. V lost 8 bases and J 1 base, leaving 8 bases between the germline ends. The CDR3: CASQDVNTGELFF. CDR3 coding DNA: TGTGCCAGCCAGGATGTGAACACCGGGGAGCTGTTTTTT.

J is TRBJ2-6 and V is TRBV2; 11 bases align to TRBD2. This CDR3 comprises 18 residues. V was pared by 6 bases and J by 0 bases, with 7 bases of the junction left unmatched. Germline V gene sequence: CDR1 SNHLY, CDR2 FYNNEI. CDR3 loop: CASRPLAGGSSGANVLTF. CDR3 nucleotides: TGTGCCAGCAGACCCTTAGCGGGAGGGAGCTCTGGGGCCAACGTCCTGACTTTC.

V is TRBV3-1 and J is TRBJ2-5; D not resolved. CDR1 and CDR2 from the germline V gene are LGHDT and YNNKEL (reference sequence). The CDR3 consists of 15 residues. Trimming shortened V by 4 bases and J by 2 bases, and 14 bases separated the two germline ends. The chain's CDR3 is CASSPGPRTQETQYF. In DNA form, the CDR3 reads TGTGCCAGCAGCCCCGGTCCGCGTACGCAAGAGACCCAGTACTTC.

This clonotype came up a few times. The J gene is TRBJ2-5, the V gene TRBV24-1, with D possibly being TRBD1 (5 bases). The CDR3 is 15 amino acids. V lost 6 bases to trimming and J lost 1 base, with 14 bases between them. CDR1 is KGHDR and CDR2 is SFDVKD in the germline V gene. CDR3: CATSHQGFSQETQYF. As DNA, the CDR3 is TGTGCCACCAGTCACCAGGGATTCTCCCAAGAGACCCAGTACTTC.

This clonotype was seen a few times. The chain uses TRBV7-6 and TRBJ2-1; no clear D gene. Trimming cost V 5 bases and J 6 bases, with 11 bases left between them. Germline V lookup: CDR1 SGHVS, CDR2 FNYEAQ. The CDR3 consists of 13 residues. Here the CDR3 reads CASSTSLGNEQFF. The DNA for the CDR3 is TGTGCCAGCAGCACGAGTTTGGGCAATGAGCAGTTCTTC.

J is TRBJ2-7 and V is TRBV20-1, with D possibly being TRBD1 or TRBD2 (6 bases each). In germline, CDR1 is DFQATT, CDR2 SNEGSKA (reference sequence). Trimming pared 7 bases from V and 2 bases from J, leaving 12 bases between. The CDR3 length is 12 residues. CDR3: CSGGGPPYEQYF. DNA for the CDR3: TGCAGTGGAGGGGGGCCGCCCTACGAGCAGTACTTC.

The rearrangement joins TRBV19 to TRBJ2-4; D gene unclear. CDR3 length equals 14 residues. Looked up from germline, CDR1 is LNHDA and CDR2 is SQIVND (reference sequence). The V end was cut by 5 bases, the J end by 6 bases, with 14 bases between. CDR3 loop: CASSAFRALNIQYF. The CDR3 DNA reads as TGTGCCAGTAGTGCTTTCCGGGCACTAAACATTCAGTACTTC.

This clonotype was picked up a small number of times. The chain combines TRBV4-1 with TRBJ2-7; a weak D match, TRBD2 (6 bases). The CDR3 spans 17 residues. The V end was cut by 4 bases, the J end by 0 bases, with 19 bases between. Germline V gene sequence: CDR1 MGHRA, CDR2 YSYEKL. The CDR3 coding sequence is TGCGCCAGCAGCCCCCTCCCCCGCGGGGCCAGCTCCTACGAGCAGTACTTC. This codes for CASSPLPRGASSYEQYF.

This clonotype was found many times. V usage is TRBV29-1 and J usage is TRBJ2-1, with D maybe TRBD2 (5 bases). The CDR3 runs to 12 residues. Germline-derived CDR1 and CDR2 are SQVTM and ANQGSEA. Trimming shortened V by 7 bases and J by 4 bases, and 11 bases separated the two germline ends. The CDR3 nucleotides are TGCAGCGGTCGTAGGGAGTACAATGAGCAGTTCTTC. Protein product: CSGRREYNEQFF.

The rearrangement joins TRBV7-6 to TRBJ2-1, with TRBD2 matching 16 bases. Trimming cost V 1 base and J 6 bases; bases outside gene matches: 6. CDR1 and CDR2 (germline): SGHVS, FNYEAQ. The CDR3 runs 18 residues. The CDR3 spells CASSLEGLAGGPGNEQFF. The CDR3 coding sequence is TGTGCCAGCAGCTTAGAGGGACTAGCGGGAGGGCCGGGCAATGAGCAGTTCTTC.

This clonotype showed up many times. The V and J genes are TRBV7-3 and TRBJ2-2; unclear D gene. V was clipped by 1 base and J by 4 bases, with 10 bases between them. This CDR3 is 15 amino acids long. Germline V gene lookup returns CDR1 SGHTA and CDR2 FQGTGA. This chain's CDR3 is CASSLSGISTGELFF. In DNA form, the CDR3 reads TGTGCCAGCAGCTTAAGTGGAATCAGCACCGGGGAGCTGTTTTTT.

This clonotype was seen a few times. This chain connects TRBV3-1 to TRBJ2-2, with 13 bases identical to TRBD2. Germline-derived CDR1 and CDR2 are LGHDT and YNNKEL (reference sequence). The CDR3 extends over 16 amino acids. The J segment lost 7 bases and the V segment lost 3 bases, leaving 5 bases of the junction unmatched. CDR3 sequence: CASSHTSGRAGGELFF. The DNA for the CDR3 is TGTGCCAGCAGCCACACTAGCGGGAGGGCTGGCGGGGAGCTGTTTTTT.

This clonotype was found a few times. V is TRBV10-3 and J is TRBJ2-5, with unresolved D. The CDR3 length is 14 residues. The germline V gene has CDR1 ENHRY and CDR2 SYGVKD. Trimming left V 3 bases short and J 0 bases short, with 8 bases between. The CDR3 nucleotides are TGTGCCATCAGTGATCGGAACGACCAAGAGACCCAGTACTTC. Translating it yields CAISDRNDQETQYF.

V and J are TRBV29-1 and TRBJ2-1; D may be TRBD2 (6 bases). Germline CDR1 and CDR2: SQVTM and ANQGSEA. The CDR3 extends over 17 amino acids. CDR3 bases: TGCCAGGCGAGGATTCCGGGACTCCCTCCCGCCTACAATGAGCAGTTCTTC. Its translation: CQARIPGLPPAYNEQFF.